This T cell receptor beta chain was documented in a study of CD8 T cells in ankylosing spondylitis. About this clonotype: What it binds is not known.

Study-level points and caveats: There was a TCR beta motif, made of 7 or 8 highly homologous variants, that appeared characteristic of ankylosing spondylitis blood.

Libraries of TCR beta came from quantitative 5'-RACE with molecular barcodes. MiXCR was run by TCRdb on the 5' RACE reads, yielding one entry per CDR3 protein. Here the sample spans hundreds of thousands of distinct CDR3 sequences, around 20% being singletons. Sequenced input: blood, either unsorted or a sorted T cell fraction (not recorded which). This sequence was found in a male donor with ankylosing spondylitis.

DNA for the CDR3: TGCGCCAGCAGCCAAGCCGGGACAGGGTTCGCTGAAGCTTTCTTT. This gives the protein CASSQAGTGFAEAFF. This chain uses TRBV4-1 with TRBJ1-1, with 9 positions matching TRBD1. The ends lost 1 base at V and 6 bases at J; junction bases unmatched: 6. The length of the CDR3 is 15 residues. Germline CDR1 and CDR2: MGHRA and YSYEKL.